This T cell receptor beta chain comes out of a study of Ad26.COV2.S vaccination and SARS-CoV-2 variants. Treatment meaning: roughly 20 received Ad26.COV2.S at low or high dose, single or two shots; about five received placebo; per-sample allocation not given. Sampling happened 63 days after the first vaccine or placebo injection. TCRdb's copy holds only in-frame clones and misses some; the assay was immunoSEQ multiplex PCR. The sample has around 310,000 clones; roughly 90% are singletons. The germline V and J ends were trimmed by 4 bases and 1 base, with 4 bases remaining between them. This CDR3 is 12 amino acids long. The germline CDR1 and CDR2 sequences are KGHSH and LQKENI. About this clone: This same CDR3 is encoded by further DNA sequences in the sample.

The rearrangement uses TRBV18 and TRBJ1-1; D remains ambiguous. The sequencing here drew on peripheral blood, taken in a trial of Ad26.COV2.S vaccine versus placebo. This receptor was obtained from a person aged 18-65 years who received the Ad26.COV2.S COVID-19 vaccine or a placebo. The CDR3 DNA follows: TGTGCCAGCTCACAGGGGAACACTGAAGCTTTCTTT. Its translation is CASSQGNTEAFF.